This T cell receptor (beta chain) comes out of a study of cytomegalovirus exposure and HLA in healthy donors. Whole-study findings and limits: The listing of 150 or so TCR beta chains classed them as cytomegalovirus-associated.

The PCR employed 60 Vbeta primers together with 13 Jbeta primers. Data came from immunoSEQ multiplex PCR; TCRdb stores just in-frame clones and leaves some out. The sample includes 100,000 or so clones, 78% of them seen just once. The CDR3 runs to 16 residues. The trim removed 1 base at V and 1 base at J, leaving 8 bases unmatched. Germline V gene lookup returns CDR1 SQVTM and CDR2 ANQGSEA. This clone occurred a few times. Its antigen is unidentified. Material for sequencing was PBMCs. The chain is built from TRBV29-1 and TRBJ2-5; 8 nucleotides agree with TRBD1. This sequence originates from a man in his thirties or forties in good health and CMV-seronegative. The DNA of the CDR3 is TGCAGCGTTGAAGCCCAGGGGGCGCATGCCCAAGAGACCCAGTACTTC. Its translation is CSVEAQGAHAQETQYF.